This TCR beta chain originates from a study of response to subunit inactivated influenza vaccine. TCRdb used MiXCR to reprocess the RT-PCR reads, holding one entry per CDR3 protein. Of hundreds of thousands of distinct CDR3 sequences in the sample, about 18% were seen once. The ends were cut back, 4 bases at V and 9 bases at J, with 14 bases in the middle. The CDR3 contains 12 residues. CDR1 and CDR2 from the germline V gene are SGHRS and YFSETQ. This clonotype was counted between two and nine times. Sequencing was performed on PBMCs from blood, taken roughly 5 days after vaccination. The chain joins TRBV5-1 to TRBJ2-7; tentatively, D is TRBD1 (6 bases). The sequence derives from a middle-aged man who received an inactivated influenza vaccine. The CDR3 region has the DNA TGCGCCAGCAGCCCGGGTGGACAGAGGCAGTACTTC. Translation gives CASSPGGQRQYF.